Following are 28 T cell receptor beta chains from one sample sequenced in a study of human T cells and chemical hapten exposure. TCRdb analysed the RACE reads with MiXCR anew, one entry per CDR3 protein. The sample includes some 42,000 distinct CDR3 sequences, 8% to 9.5% of them seen just once. Time point here: patch test 2, 6 weeks after DPC sensitization. Treatment indicated: therapeutic diphenylcyclopropenone sensitization with weekly scalp DPC. Sequencing used whole blood, obtained in connection with sensitization to the hapten diphenylcyclopropenone (DPC). The receptors shown here come from a woman aged 40 to 50 with alopecia areata. Some clones in this sample may be carry-over from other donors' samples.

This clonotype was seen a single time. CDR3 sequence (DNA): TGTGCCAGCAGCTTAGCCTGGACAGGGGCCAACAAACAGCCCCAGCATTTT. Protein product: CASSLAWTGANKQPQHF. The V gene is TRBV7-2, the J gene TRBJ1-5, with TRBD1 identical over 9 bases. The CDR3 contains 17 residues. Germline V gives CDR1 SGHTA, CDR2 FQGNSA. Germline trimming cut 0 bases from V and 7 bases from J; bases unmatched to any gene: 10.

This clonotype was recorded many times. The J gene is TRBJ2-7, the V gene TRBV24-1, with 7 bases aligning to TRBD2. Germline assignment: CDR1 KGHDR and CDR2 SFDVKD. CDR3 length equals 14 residues. J gave up 1 base and V 6 bases, and 5 bases lay outside the gene matches. The CDR3: CATSSSGVSYEQYF. In DNA form, the CDR3 reads TGTGCCACCAGTAGCAGCGGGGTGTCCTACGAGCAGTACTTC.

This clonotype was counted at least ten times. The chain carries TRBV7-9 and TRBJ1-1, with 8 bases that match TRBD1. The CDR3 has 12 amino acids. The germline gives CDR1 SEHNR, CDR2 FQNEAQ (reference sequence). The junction had 0 bases not matched to a gene; V was cut back by 1 base and J by 8 bases. The DNA for the CDR3 is TGTGCCAGCAGCTTAGGGACAGGGGAAGCTTTCTTT. Its protein product is CASSLGTGEAFF.

This clonotype came up a few times. The V gene is TRBV5-4, the J gene TRBJ2-3; TRBD1 matches at 7 bases. J was trimmed by 7 bases and V by 2 bases; bases with no gene match: 10. Germline V gene sequence: CDR1 SGHNT, CDR2 YYREEE (reference sequence). The CDR3 runs to 15 residues. The CDR3 nucleotides read TGTGCCAGCAGCTTAACTGACAGGGACGGGAATACGCAGTATTTT. Amino acid sequence: CASSLTDRDGNTQYF.

This clonotype was counted ten times or more. The genes are TRBV10-3 and TRBJ1-2; 8 bases map to TRBD1. The V and J ends lost 5 bases and 2 bases, in that order; junction bases with no gene match: 10. Germline V lookup: CDR1 ENHRY, CDR2 SYGVKD. This CDR3 has 16 amino acids. Here the CDR3 DNA reads TGTGCCATCAGTTCCCAGAGGACAGGGCTCAACTATGGCTACACCTTC. Encoded protein: CAISSQRTGLNYGYTF.

Many counts were recorded for this clonotype. The chain is built from TRBV7-8 and TRBJ2-5; either TRBD1 or TRBD2 may fit D (5 bases each). CDR1 and CDR2 (germline): SGHVS, FQNEAQ. V was trimmed by 5 bases and J by 4 bases, leaving 20 bases between them. The CDR3 contains 16 residues. In DNA, the CDR3 is TGTGCCAGCAGCCGTCCACGAGGGGCCAACAGAGAGACCCAGTACTTC. Protein product: CASSRPRGANRETQYF.

This clonotype has a count of ten or more. The V gene is TRBV7-2, the J gene TRBJ2-7; 9 bases are a match to TRBD2. After removal of 5 bases from V and 5 bases from J, the junction contained 10 bases not matched to a gene. Per germline, CDR1 SGHTA and CDR2 FQGNSA. This CDR3 spans 15 amino acids. In nucleotides, the CDR3 is TGTGCCAGCAGCCGTGGTGGTAGCGGGGGCAACGAGCAGTACTTC. This encodes CASSRGGSGGNEQYF.

This clonotype has ten or more counts. The J gene is TRBJ1-1, the V gene TRBV4-1; TRBD1 matches 9 bases. After removal of 1 base from V and 5 bases from J, the junction contained 5 bases not matched to a gene. The CDR3 consists of 15 residues. Germline assignment: CDR1 MGHRA and CDR2 YSYEKL. For the CDR3, the DNA is TGCGCCAGCAGCCAAGGGGACAGGGAGACAACTGAAGCTTTCTTT. It translates to CASSQGDRETTEAFF.

This clonotype was seen a few times. The rearrangement links TRBV2 to TRBJ1-5, with D unclear. The V gene's germline CDR1 is SNHLY and CDR2 FYNNEI. V was cut by 1 base and J by 2 bases, with 6 bases left in between. This CDR3 has 14 residues. Here the CDR3 DNA reads TGTGCCAGCAGTGAAGGCAATGGCAATCAGCCCCAGCATTTT. This encodes CASSEGNGNQPQHF.

This chain connects TRBV5-5 to TRBJ2-7; D is uncertain. Germline CDR1 reads SGHKS; CDR2 reads YYEKEE (reference sequence). V was cut by 4 bases and J by 6 bases, with 14 bases left in between. The CDR3 is 13 residues long. CDR3 in amino acids: CASSPLGGSEQYF. CDR3 DNA: TGTGCCAGCAGCCCGCTTGGTGGAAGCGAGCAGTACTTC.

This clonotype showed up many times. The chain combines TRBV2 with TRBJ1-5, with TRBD1 as a possible D gene (5 bases). Trimming removed 6 bases at V and 6 bases at J, with 24 bases between. The germline gives CDR1 SNHLY, CDR2 FYNNEI. The length of the CDR3 is 17 residues. The CDR3 DNA follows: TGTGCCAGCAGCCAAGAACTCGGGGCAGGGATCCGTCAGCCCCAGCATTTT. Translated: CASSQELGAGIRQPQHF.

At least ten counts were recorded for this clonotype. For the CDR3, the DNA is TGCGCCAGCAGCTTGCGCCTTGACAGCACAGATACGCAGTATTTT. Its protein product is CASSLRLDSTDTQYF. The chain recombines TRBV5-1 with TRBJ2-3; the D is unclear. The CDR3 loop spans 15 amino acids. V lost 1 base and J lost 0, with 9 bases in between. CDR1 and CDR2 from the germline V gene are SGHRS and YFSETQ.

This clonotype was recorded many times. The chain combines TRBV11-2 with TRBJ1-4, with D unclear. This CDR3 spans 15 amino acids. Trimming removed 5 bases at V and 6 bases at J, with 16 bases between. Germline assignment: CDR1 SGHAT and CDR2 FQNNGV. The CDR3 DNA is TGTGCCAGCAGCCCCGGGGTAGGCATTGATGAAAAACTGTTTTTT. This encodes CASSPGVGIDEKLFF.

In this sample, this clonotype turned up many times. V usage is TRBV29-1 and J usage is TRBJ1-4, with D possibly TRBD1 on 6 matching bases. V was trimmed by 7 bases and J by 7 bases, leaving 16 bases between them. Germline CDR1 is SQVTM and CDR2 is ANQGSEA. The CDR3 has 13 residues. The CDR3 bases are TGCAGCGCCGAACAGGGTGGGGGTGAAAAACTGTTTTTT. It yields the protein CSAEQGGGEKLFF.

This clonotype was counted many times. The rearrangement links TRBV28 to TRBJ2-5; D uncertain. Trimming pared 3 bases from V and 7 bases from J, leaving 18 bases between. In germline, CDR1 is MDHEN, CDR2 SYDVKM. This CDR3 is built from 15 residues. CDR3 protein: CASSFGNALLVTQYF. CDR3 nucleotide sequence: TGTGCCAGCAGTTTTGGGAACGCCCTTCTGGTGACCCAGTACTTC.

This clonotype was seen many times. V is TRBV5-1 and J is TRBJ1-5, with 7 positions matching TRBD1. The junction had 3 bases not matched to a gene; V was cut back by 0 bases and J by 6 bases. The length of the CDR3 is 14 residues. The V gene's germline CDR1 is SGHRS and CDR2 YFSETQ. The CDR3 DNA follows: TGCGCCAGCAGCTTGGAAGGGGGCAGTCAGCCCCAGCATTTT. Protein sequence: CASSLEGGSQPQHF.

In this sample, this clonotype turned up once. V is TRBV28 and J is TRBJ1-2; TRBD1 is a possible D gene (6 bases). V lost 3 bases to trimming and J lost 13 bases, with 15 bases between them. This CDR3 comprises 12 residues. Germline V gene sequence: CDR1 MDHEN, CDR2 SYDVKM. The CDR3: CASSLDSGKSTF. The CDR3, as DNA: TGTGCCAGCAGTTTGGACAGTGGGAAAAGCACCTTC.

This clonotype was recorded many times. The chain has TRBV4-1 and TRBJ2-1; D unclear. The CDR3 is 11 residues long. The ends were cut back, 1 base at V and 10 bases at J, with 5 bases in the middle. Germline lookup yields CDR1 MGHRA and CDR2 YSYEKL. The CDR3 here is CASSQAYEQFF. DNA of the CDR3: TGCGCCAGCAGCCAAGCCTACGAGCAGTTCTTC.

This clonotype turned up a few times. The chain recombines TRBV20-1 with TRBJ2-5, with unresolved D. Germline CDR1 is DFQATT and CDR2 is SNEGSKA (reference sequence). The CDR3 is made up of 11 amino acids. Trimming shortened V by 3 bases and J by 5 bases, and 7 bases separated the two germline ends. Here the CDR3 reads CSASLAETQYF. The CDR3 DNA reads TGCAGTGCTAGTTTGGCCGAGACCCAGTACTTC.

At least ten counts were recorded for this clonotype. This chain uses TRBV28 with TRBJ2-7; D remains ambiguous. CDR1 is MDHEN, CDR2 SYDVKM, per germline. This CDR3 comprises 12 residues. Trimming left V 5 bases short and J 7 bases short, with 12 bases between. The CDR3 region has the DNA TGTGCCAGCAGTGTGCAAGCATGGGAGCAGTACTTC. It encodes CASSVQAWEQYF.

This clonotype was seen ten or more times. This chain joins TRBV11-2 and TRBJ2-1; 11 nucleotides agree with TRBD2. CDR1 is SGHAT, CDR2 FQNNGV, per germline. CDR3 length equals 15 residues. V dropped 5 bases and J dropped 4; count of bases not matched to a gene: 4. The CDR3 coding sequence is TGTGCCAGCAGCCCAGCTAGCGGGGGGTACAATGAGCAGTTCTTC. This sequence encodes CASSPASGGYNEQFF.

This clonotype was observed many times. The rearrangement links TRBV20-1 to TRBJ2-7; the D gene could be TRBD1 or TRBD2 (6 bases each). The CDR3 covers 13 residues. V lost 3 bases and J lost 3, with 12 bases in between. The germline CDR1 and CDR2 sequences are DFQATT and SNEGSKA (reference sequence). The CDR3 DNA reads as TGCAGTGCTAGGGCGGGACAAAGCTACGAGCAGTACTTC. Amino acids: CSARAGQSYEQYF.

This clonotype was detected ten times or more. The CDR3 coding sequence is TGTGCCAGCAGCGACAGCTCCCGCACCTACGAGCAGTACTTC. Amino acids: CASSDSSRTYEQYF. The rearrangement links TRBV12-3 or TRBV12-4 to TRBJ2-7; D perhaps matches TRBD1 (5 bases). Trimming removed 6 bases at V and 2 bases at J, with 14 bases between. The CDR3 is 14 residues long.

This clonotype was counted ten times or more. The J gene is TRBJ2-5, the V gene TRBV10-3; the match to TRBD1 covers 10 bases. The V segment lost 6 bases and the J segment 5 bases; nucleotides outside the gene matches: 6. The CDR3 has 14 residues. Germline loops: CDR1 ENHRY, CDR2 SYGVKD. The CDR3 sequence: CAIRSDRGDETQYF. CDR3 nucleotides: TGTGCCATCAGATCGGACAGGGGGGATGAGACCCAGTACTTC.

This clonotype was seen many times. The V call is TRBV6-5, the J call TRBJ2-5, with 8 bases fitting TRBD2. The ends lost 6 bases at V and 7 bases at J; junction bases unmatched: 1. CDR1 is MNHEY, CDR2 SVGAGI, per germline. The CDR3 totals 11 residues. CDR3 sequence: CASSREGTQYF. Written as DNA, the CDR3 is TGTGCCAGCAGCCGGGAGGGGACCCAGTACTTC.

The chain couples TRBV7-9 to TRBJ1-6; D perhaps matches TRBD1 (6 bases). V lost 1 base, J lost 4 bases, and 11 bases lay in between. The CDR3 consists of 16 residues. Germline V lookup: CDR1 SEHNR, CDR2 FQNEAQ (reference sequence). The CDR3 region has the DNA TGTGCCAGCAGCTTAGGGCAGGGGTTTTATAATTCACCCCTCCACTTT. It codes for CASSLGQGFYNSPLHF.

There are many counts of this clonotype. V usage is TRBV6-1 and J usage is TRBJ1-4; 7 bases fit TRBD1. Looked up from germline, CDR1 is MNHNS and CDR2 is SASEGT. The junction had 8 bases not matched to a gene; V was cut back by 4 bases and J by 9 bases. The length of the CDR3 is 14 residues. CDR3 loop: CASSARTGPQKLFF. The CDR3 nucleotides read TGTGCCAGCAGTGCCCGGACAGGACCACAAAAACTGTTTTTT.

The sample holds many counts of this clonotype. The chain joins TRBV3-1 to TRBJ2-5, with TRBD2 identical over 8 bases. V shed 4 bases, J shed 4 bases, and the junction held 11 bases outside the gene matches. The CDR3 has 16 amino acids. Germline CDR1 reads LGHDT; CDR2 reads YNNKEL (reference sequence). This chain's CDR3 is CASSPTRLANGETQYF. Written as DNA, the CDR3 is TGTGCCAGCAGCCCCACTCGACTAGCGAACGGAGAGACCCAGTACTTC.